The subject of this entry is one TCR beta chain. Its antigen remains unidentified. No much larger clone is present one base from it, and per-base qualities are unavailable. These data belong to a study of cytomegalovirus exposure and HLA in healthy donors listed by TCRdb under 2017. Describing the broader study: An earlier analysis of some 600 of the donors reported 276 Gb of sequence data and approximately 120 million unique TCR beta sequences obtained from some 200 million T cells. An early release covering about 600 HLA-typed donors comprised about 290 gigabases of sequencing data and 65 million to 100 million unique TCR sequences. Of the approximately 400 genotyped donors, approximately 83% fell in the genetic ancestry cluster associated with self-reported Caucasian donors. The aim of the study was to test whether cataloging public T cell receptors could identify signatures of past pathogen exposure. Using immunosequencing, the study profiled T cell repertoires from around 670 subjects and related those repertoires to cytomegalovirus serostatus. Besides the first cohort of roughly 660 subjects, a separate validation cohort made up of roughly 120 different subjects was used. To predict cytomegalovirus infection status, the study brought together high-throughput TCR immunosequencing, statistical association of individual TCRs with disease status, and machine learning. A later analysis re-examined previously published TCR beta repertoires from about 670 donors and added high-resolution HLA genotyping to investigate patterns of TCR occurrence. Rather than drawing on any new phenotypic data, the later analysis identified candidate immune exposures from TCR beta sequences and the way those sequences occurred across donors. In an earlier analysis of roughly 600 of the donors, high-throughput TCR beta sequencing was used to judge whether each TCR beta V gene segment behaved as functional or pseudogenic. Donor age, sex, ethnicity and CMV serostatus were compiled together with the repertoire data. Genome-wide SNP genotypes for about 65% of the roughly 700 donors were used in a later genetic analysis, which treated that subset as a discovery cohort. Every repertoire in the discovery cohort had been generated on one and the same sequencing platform. HLA typing included class I and class II loci at four-digit resolution. Typing coverage differed by locus: A, B, C, DRB1 and DQB1 were typed in roughly 620-630 donors, DQA1 in 522, DPA1 in approximately 600, and DPB1 in 450 to 490. Four or five DR-DQ haplotypes were handled as single units for association and clustering, since linkage in the cohort was strong. On average, about 200,000 unique TCR beta nucleotide sequences were sequenced per donor among 398 genotyped donors of the cohort, with about 17% of those sequences being non-productive.

The CDR3 runs 15 amino acids, cysteine and phenylalanine included. Solely the CDR3 DNA is kept, with 45 bases framed from the first base. V lost 2 bases and J lost 6 bases; the stretch between them is 18 bases long. From a lookup of the germline V gene, CDR1 and CDR2 are SGDLS and YYNGEE. Preparation of the library involved the immunoSEQ multiplex PCR assay. For the multiplex PCR, a mixture combining 60 forward primers for TCR Vbeta segments and 13 reverse primers for TCR Jbeta segments was used. The CDR3 region of rearranged TCR beta genes was amplified from genomic DNA by a multiplex PCR assay. On the Illumina HiSeq System, the amplified TCR beta libraries were sequenced as 87-base-pair reads. In the authors' own workflow: A later analysis tallied roughly 78 million unique TCR beta chains across the 666 repertoires, and some 10 million of those chains were shared by two or more donors. Raw reads were error-corrected and collapsed into unique sequences by a nearest-neighbor algorithm in which closely related sequences were merged to remove PCR and sequencing errors. Alignment of CDR3 sequences to IMGT reference sequences was used to assign V, D and J gene segments. For a sequence to be retained, a match of at least six nucleotides was required to both a V gene segment and a J gene segment. A rearrangement counted as productive if the CDR3 had no stop codons and remained in frame with V and J, and every other rearrangement counted as non-productive. Following IMGT convention, CDR3 was defined as the stretch from the second conserved V-encoded cysteine up to the conserved J-encoded phenylalanine. The earlier analysis of about 620 of the donors excluded sequences that lacked an unambiguous match to a single V gene segment. In an earlier analysis of more than 500 of the donors, a V segment was called functional when productive rearrangements were above 56.7%, and segregating when the standard deviation between donors exceeded 5%. A statistical classification framework was built for diagnosing cytomegalovirus status from the catalog of TCR beta chain sequences. A later analysis assigned V and J genes by comparing TCR nucleotide sequences with IMGT/GENE-DB human TR gene sequences. A later analysis assigned CDR3 sequences and most-parsimonious VDJ recombination scenarios with the TCRdist pipeline. A later analysis defined each TCR beta chain by its CDR3 amino acid sequence plus V-gene family, and excluded reads lacking a unique V-gene family. In a later analysis, some 600 highly shared, low-generation-probability nucleotide sequences were removed to address suspected cross-contamination and a sequencing artifact. For each public chain, a later analysis derived a clonal expansion index from normalized ranks of inferred template counts within each repertoire. In a later analysis, generation probabilities were computed with a VDJ recombination model fitted to out-of-frame rearrangements, and the resulting probabilities were checked against IGoR. In a later analysis, hypergeometric tests were used to score TCR-TCR, TCR-HLA and TCR-CMV co-occurrence, with a repertoire-size bias correction applied to TCR pairs. In a later analysis, false discovery rates were estimated by permuting HLA or CMV assignments 20 times. A later analysis grouped co-occurring TCRs with DBSCAN, adding TCRdist sequence similarity when clustering within HLA-allele-positive subsets. Repertoires with fewer than 30,000 or more than 120,000 public chains were left out of co-occurrence clustering, as were about five repertoires with anomalous nucleotide sharing. TCRdb took this table from immuneACCESS and kept in-frame rearrangements with V and J called. Such tables lack part of the clones; where checked against another copy, unresolved V genes explain under half of the gap, and the rest is unexplained. The DNA was the basis for D and trimming; V, J and clone size are from that table. The sample contains some 120,000 clones, around 78% of them found a single time. The ten largest clones take up about 4.9% of the sample.

Study-wide conclusions, independent of this receptor: A later genetic analysis reported fewer N-insertions in productive TCRs among donors in an Asian-associated ancestry cluster than the roughly 700-donor mean. A later genetic analysis associated a missense DCLRE1C variant with V-gene and J-gene trimming of TCR beta chains, and an independent cohort replicated the association. Several of the top co-occurrence clusters appeared to be linked to parvovirus B19, influenza, CMV and Epstein-Barr virus, according to a later analysis. Strong co-occurrence of HLA alleles, especially DR and DQ, made assigning TCR associations to individual alleles difficult. CMV serostatus was the only immune exposure information available for the cohort. Because HLA typing was missing for some donors at each locus, association tests included only the typed subset. In a later analysis, 16,951 TCR beta sequences were associated with specific HLA alleles at a false discovery rate of 0.05. A further reported finding was that TCR beta sequences accurately predicted the HLA-A and HLA-B alleles for most subjects in the first cohort. In a later analysis, HLA-associated TCR beta chains were found to be more clonally expanded and to have lower generation probabilities than equally common non-associated chains. Three of the identified cytomegalovirus-associated TCR beta chains were confirmed in vitro to be specific for cytomegalovirus antigens. Most TCR sequences were seen in very few donors, while some public TCRs were found in many individuals. Most CMV-associated TCR beta chains appeared to be HLA-restricted in a later analysis, and the HLA associations seemed to be driven largely by CMV exposure. The presence/absence analyses assumed that sequencing depth was roughly uniform across donors, and that assumption may not be true. The study gave a list of 150 to 200 TCR beta chains associated with cytomegalovirus. The authors suggested that the approach could potentially be generalized to other disease states and immunological phenotypes. About 15 rarely observed V segments, including chromosome 9 orphons, were excluded from the earlier analysis of a few hundred of the donors because counts were too low. In a later analysis, TCR association rates were found to vary across HLA loci, with the most associated TCRs seen for DRB1 alleles and the fewest for HLA-C alleles. Some IMGT-functional V segments, including TRBV6-2 and TRBV6-3, could not be told apart with the 87-base-pair reads, so those segments were excluded. A cluster of highly shared sequence variants was judged likely to be a technical artifact of the sequencing pipeline. Linkage disequilibrium might explain the correlated functional status among segregating V segments, but an unknown experimental factor could not be excluded. The classifier was reported to diagnose cytomegalovirus status with high specificity and sensitivity in both the original and validation cohorts. In an earlier analysis of 587 of the donors, most TCR beta V segments appeared in productive rearrangements about 87% or about 30% of the time, broadly matching IMGT annotations. Only TCR beta chains were sequenced in this cohort, and the absence of alpha or paired-chain data limited detectable features.

The cohort comprised approximately 700 healthy bone marrow donors. Cohort members were all nominally healthy when sampled, although unrecorded immune exposures were likely present. The donor was CMV seropositive and was included in the group of 250 to 300 seropositive cohort members. Every donor gave a peripheral blood sample, and the peripheral blood mononuclear cells from that sample were used for TCR beta sequencing. The Qiagen DNeasy Blood Extraction Kit was used to extract genomic DNA from the blood cell samples. This TCR derives from a man aged 55 to 70 in good health and CMV-seropositive. The sequencing sample was made of PBMCs. The V and J segments used are TRBV9 and TRBJ2-7, and the D gene may be TRBD2, 6 bases matching. The CDR3 in this case is CASSVGGPGYGEQYF. The sequence in DNA is TGTGCCAGCAGCGTGGGGGGACCTGGATATGGCGAGCAGTACTTC.